This T cell receptor beta chain was found in a study of siplizumab effects on memory and regulatory T cells. Findings of the study overall: Most proliferating CD4+ or CD8+ clones, roughly 75-97%, had no naive or memory assignment. Memory cells seemed less diverse than naive T cells, which also seemed major contributors to the alloresponse. With siplizumab, cumulative frequency of CD4+ memory-derived alloreactive sequences dropped significantly.

Per sample, the assay covered about 9.5 x 10^4 TCR templates. Here immunoSEQ multiplex PCR was the method, and the copy in TCRdb shows in-frame clones only, minus some. The sample consists of about 100,000 clones, more than 85% of them appearing once. Concerning this clone: As yet, its antigen is unknown.

Between the trimmed V and J ends, which lost 4 bases and 5 bases, there was a span of 12 bases. CDR1 and CDR2 from the germline V gene are SQVTM and ANQGSEA. This CDR3 has 12 residues. This clonotype was sampled from a human donor in good health. Sequencing was carried out using CD4+ T cells sorted from blood. V and J are TRBV29-1 and TRBJ2-7, with no clear D. CDR3 residues: CSVVAYNNEQYF. As DNA, the CDR3 is TGCAGCGTTGTCGCATATAACAACGAGCAGTACTTC.